Listed below are T cell receptor beta chains from one sample, sequenced in a study of T cell repertoires in cytomegalovirus infection. These receptors have no known antigen. TCRdb independently ran MiXCR on the reads; one entry per CDR3 protein. The sample holds approximately 340,000 distinct CDR3 sequences, 25% to 30% seen once. Specimen: cultured PBMCs, collected from culture after CMV antigen stimulation. These TCRs come from a human donor in good health (CMV status not recorded). Some clones in this sample may be carry-over from other donors' samples. Both conserved end residues are part of each CDR3. D genes are given only for firm matches. The listing skips clone size in some rows; elsewhere it reads once, few, many or a size class.

v_gene: TRBV7-9; d_gene: -; j_gene: TRBJ1-3; abundance: -; len: 13; CDR3aa: CASSWTEGNTIYF; CDR3nt: TGTGCCAGCAGTTGGACGGAAGGAAACACCATATATTTT
v_gene: TRBV5-1; d_gene: -; j_gene: TRBJ2-7; abundance: few; len: 16; CDR3aa: CASSSTAGSGTYEQYF; CDR3nt: TGCGCCAGCAGCTCTACAGCCGGATCGGGGACCTACGAGCAGTACTTC
v_gene: TRBV6-4; d_gene: -; j_gene: TRBJ2-2; abundance: -; len: 14; CDR3aa: CASSDRAHTGELFF; CDR3nt: TGTGCCAGCAGTGACAGGGCCCACACCGGGGAGCTGTTTTTT
v_gene: TRBV7-3; d_gene: -; j_gene: TRBJ2-1; abundance: -; len: 11; CDR3aa: CASRNSGEQFF; CDR3nt: TGTGCCAGCAGAAACAGCGGGGAGCAGTTCTTC
v_gene: TRBV9; d_gene: -; j_gene: TRBJ2-5; abundance: many; len: 14; CDR3aa: CASSAQGDRETQYF; CDR3nt: TGTGCCAGCAGCGCCCAGGGAGACCGAGAGACCCAGTACTTC
v_gene: TRBV18; d_gene: TRBD2; j_gene: TRBJ2-1; abundance: -; len: 15; CDR3aa: CASSPISGTFNEQFF; CDR3nt: TGTGCCAGCTCACCGATTAGCGGGACGTTCAATGAGCAGTTCTTC
v_gene: TRBV7-2; d_gene: -; j_gene: TRBJ2-7; abundance: many; len: 12; CDR3aa: CASSLVLYEQYF; CDR3nt: TGTGCCAGCAGCTTAGTGCTATACGAGCAGTACTTC
v_gene: TRBV7-3; d_gene: -; j_gene: TRBJ1-1; abundance: -; len: 13; CDR3aa: CASSLMETTEAFF; CDR3nt: TGTGCCAGCAGCTTAATGGAAACCACTGAAGCTTTCTTT
v_gene: TRBV12-3/TRBV12-4; d_gene: -; j_gene: TRBJ2-1; abundance: -; len: 15; CDR3aa: CASREGESSYNEQFF; CDR3nt: TGTGCCAGCAGAGAGGGGGAGAGCTCCTACAATGAGCAGTTCTTC
v_gene: TRBV6-6; d_gene: -; j_gene: TRBJ2-1; abundance: -; len: 17; CDR3aa: CASSYNPSRNSYNEQFF; CDR3nt: TGTGCCAGCAGTTACAACCCCTCTCGAAACTCGTACAATGAGCAGTTCTTC
v_gene: TRBV19; d_gene: TRBD1; j_gene: TRBJ2-1; abundance: -; len: 16; CDR3aa: CATTGGVEGVYNEQFF; CDR3nt: TGTGCCACGACAGGGGGCGTCGAAGGAGTTTACAATGAGCAGTTCTTC
v_gene: TRBV18; d_gene: -; j_gene: TRBJ1-2; abundance: -; len: 15; CDR3aa: CASSPRRDTLYGYTF; CDR3nt: TGTGCCAGCTCACCTCGAAGGGACACCCTCTATGGCTACACCTTC
v_gene: TRBV3-1; d_gene: TRBD2; j_gene: TRBJ2-3; abundance: -; len: 16; CDR3aa: CASSPELRGGPDTQYF; CDR3nt: TGTGCCAGCAGCCCCGAACTCCGGGGGGGGCCAGATACGCAGTATTTT
v_gene: TRBV7-9; d_gene: TRBD1; j_gene: TRBJ2-7; abundance: -; len: 15; CDR3aa: CASTYPRTGGNEQYF; CDR3nt: TGTGCCAGCACCTACCCACGGACAGGGGGCAACGAGCAGTACTTC
v_gene: TRBV2; d_gene: TRBD1; j_gene: TRBJ1-2; abundance: -; len: 16; CDR3aa: CASSAWGDRPNYGYTF; CDR3nt: TGTGCCAGCAGTGCCTGGGGGGACAGGCCAAACTATGGCTACACCTTC
v_gene: TRBV28; d_gene: TRBD2; j_gene: TRBJ2-5; abundance: few; len: 14; CDR3aa: CASSAPTGGETQYF; CDR3nt: TGTGCCAGCAGTGCCCCCACGGGAGGGGAGACCCAGTACTTC
v_gene: TRBV27; d_gene: TRBD2; j_gene: TRBJ2-3; abundance: -; len: 17; CDR3aa: CASSPGTSGDLTDTQYF; CDR3nt: TGTGCCAGCAGCCCTGGGACTAGCGGGGACCTCACAGATACGCAGTATTTT
v_gene: TRBV27; d_gene: -; j_gene: TRBJ2-5; abundance: -; len: 12; CDR3aa: CASSLTSETQYF; CDR3nt: TGTGCCAGCAGTTTAACCAGTGAGACCCAGTACTTC
v_gene: TRBV7-4; d_gene: -; j_gene: TRBJ2-7; abundance: -; len: 13; CDR3aa: CASVAGSSYEQYF; CDR3nt: TGTGCCAGCGTGGCCGGTAGCTCCTACGAGCAGTACTTC
v_gene: TRBV14; d_gene: -; j_gene: TRBJ2-1; abundance: -; len: 16; CDR3aa: CASSQDLWPLPDEQFF; CDR3nt: TGTGCCAGCAGCCAAGATCTATGGCCTTTACCCGATGAGCAGTTCTTC
v_gene: TRBV10-3; d_gene: -; j_gene: TRBJ1-6; abundance: once; len: 13; CDR3aa: CAISDTTNSPLHF; CDR3nt: TGTGCCATCAGTGACACCACCAATTCACCCCTCCACTTT
v_gene: TRBV9; d_gene: TRBD2; j_gene: TRBJ2-1; abundance: -; len: 16; CDR3aa: CASSPPGTSGRHEQFF; CDR3nt: TGTGCCAGCAGCCCCCCCGGGACTAGCGGGAGACATGAGCAGTTCTTC
v_gene: TRBV7-9; d_gene: -; j_gene: TRBJ1-1; abundance: -; len: 13; CDR3aa: CASSFEGRGGAFF; CDR3nt: TGTGCCAGCAGCTTTGAGGGCCGGGGAGGAGCTTTCTTT
v_gene: TRBV7-2; d_gene: TRBD2; j_gene: TRBJ2-7; abundance: few; len: 16; CDR3aa: CASSFGTSGALLEQYF; CDR3nt: TGTGCCAGCAGCTTCGGGACTAGCGGGGCACTTTTGGAGCAGTACTTC
v_gene: TRBV28; d_gene: -; j_gene: TRBJ2-1; abundance: -; len: 14; CDR3aa: CASSPLEGRNEQFF; CDR3nt: TGTGCCAGCAGTCCATTGGAGGGAAGGAATGAGCAGTTCTTC
v_gene: TRBV5-1; d_gene: -; j_gene: TRBJ1-1; abundance: -; len: 16; CDR3aa: CASSPSPQQMNTEAFF; CDR3nt: TGCGCCAGCAGCCCCTCCCCGCAGCAAATGAACACTGAAGCTTTCTTT
v_gene: TRBV2; d_gene: -; j_gene: TRBJ1-2; abundance: -; len: 15; CDR3aa: CASSEILGASAGYTF; CDR3nt: TGTGCCAGCAGTGAAATCCTGGGGGCGAGTGCTGGCTACACCTTC
v_gene: TRBV12-3/TRBV12-4; d_gene: TRBD1; j_gene: TRBJ1-3; abundance: few; len: 14; CDR3aa: CASSPEGAGNTIYF; CDR3nt: TGTGCCAGCAGTCCTGAGGGGGCGGGGAACACCATATATTTT
v_gene: TRBV10-3; d_gene: TRBD1; j_gene: TRBJ2-5; abundance: -; len: 14; CDR3aa: CAIGVRTGQETQYF; CDR3nt: TGTGCCATCGGGGTACGGACAGGCCAAGAGACCCAGTACTTC
v_gene: TRBV19; d_gene: TRBD2; j_gene: TRBJ2-3; abundance: -; len: 17; CDR3aa: CASSISPLAGSTDTQYF; CDR3nt: TGTGCCAGTAGTATAAGTCCGCTAGCGGGTAGCACAGATACGCAGTATTTT
v_gene: TRBV7-2; d_gene: -; j_gene: TRBJ2-7; abundance: few; len: 15; CDR3aa: CASSLVPDTSYEQYF; CDR3nt: TGTGCCAGCAGCTTAGTTCCGGACACCTCCTACGAGCAGTACTTC
v_gene: TRBV7-3; d_gene: -; j_gene: TRBJ2-5; abundance: -; len: 13; CDR3aa: CASSQGGEETQNF; CDR3nt: TGTGCCAGCAGCCAAGGGGGTGAAGAGACCCAGAACTTC
v_gene: TRBV19; d_gene: -; j_gene: TRBJ1-1; abundance: -; len: 15; CDR3aa: CASLGPYSGGTEAFF; CDR3nt: TGTGCCAGCCTTGGACCCTACTCCGGGGGGACTGAAGCTTTCTTT
v_gene: TRBV28; d_gene: TRBD2; j_gene: TRBJ2-2; abundance: -; len: 18; CDR3aa: CASSRALAGGLNTGELFF; CDR3nt: TGTGCCAGCAGTAGGGCGCTAGCGGGAGGTCTGAACACCGGGGAGCTGTTTTTT
v_gene: TRBV7-6; d_gene: TRBD2; j_gene: TRBJ2-1; abundance: -; len: 13; CDR3aa: CASSSGLAIFPFF; CDR3nt: TGTGCCAGCAGCTCGGGACTAGCAATATTTCCGTTCTTC
v_gene: TRBV7-9; d_gene: -; j_gene: TRBJ2-3; abundance: many; len: 17; CDR3aa: CASRPSGRTFSTDTQYF; CDR3nt: TGTGCCAGCAGGCCCTCGGGGCGAACCTTTAGCACAGATACGCAGTATTTT
v_gene: TRBV28; d_gene: TRBD1; j_gene: TRBJ1-5; abundance: few; len: 17; CDR3aa: CASSLWTGRGGNQPQHF; CDR3nt: TGTGCCAGCAGTTTATGGACAGGGCGAGGGGGTAATCAGCCCCAGCATTTT
v_gene: TRBV7-2; d_gene: -; j_gene: TRBJ1-5; abundance: -; len: 14; CDR3aa: CASSVGTSNQPQHF; CDR3nt: TGTGCCAGCAGCGTAGGGACCTCCAATCAGCCCCAGCATTTT
v_gene: TRBV6-8; d_gene: TRBD1; j_gene: TRBJ1-4; abundance: -; len: 15; CDR3aa: CASSYSAGGNEKLFF; CDR3nt: TGTGCCAGCAGTTACTCAGCAGGGGGAAATGAAAAACTGTTTTTT
v_gene: TRBV7-3; d_gene: TRBD2; j_gene: TRBJ2-2; abundance: -; len: 14; CDR3aa: CASSPGTSGAELFF; CDR3nt: TGTGCCAGCAGCCCCGGGACTAGCGGGGCAGAGCTGTTTTTT
v_gene: TRBV6-8; d_gene: TRBD1; j_gene: TRBJ2-7; abundance: few; len: 16; CDR3aa: CASSRDTGQGAYEQYF; CDR3nt: TGTGCCAGCAGTAGGGACACGGGACAGGGGGCCTACGAGCAGTACTTC